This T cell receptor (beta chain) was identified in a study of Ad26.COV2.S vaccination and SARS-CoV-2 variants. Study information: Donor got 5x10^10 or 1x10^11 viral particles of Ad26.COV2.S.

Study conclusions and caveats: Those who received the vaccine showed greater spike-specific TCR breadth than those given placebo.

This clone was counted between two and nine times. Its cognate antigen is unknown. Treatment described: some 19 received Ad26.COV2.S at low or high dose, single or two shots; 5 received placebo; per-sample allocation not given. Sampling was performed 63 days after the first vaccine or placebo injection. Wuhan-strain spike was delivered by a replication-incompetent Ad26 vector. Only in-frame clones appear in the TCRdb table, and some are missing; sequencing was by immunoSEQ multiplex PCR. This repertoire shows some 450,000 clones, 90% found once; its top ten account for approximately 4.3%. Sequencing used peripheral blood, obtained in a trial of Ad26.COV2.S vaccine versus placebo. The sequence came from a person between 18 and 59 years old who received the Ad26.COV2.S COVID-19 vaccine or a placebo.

The CDR3 nucleotides are TGTGCCAGCAGCGCCCCGACAGGGAGCCACTACGAGCAGTACTTC. Protein product: CASSAPTGSHYEQYF. This chain links TRBV7-3 with TRBJ2-7; 7 bases agree with TRBD1. CDR3 length: 15 amino acids. Trimming took 5 bases from V and 3 from J; bases not matched to a gene: 10. CDR1 is SGHTA and CDR2 is FQGTGA in the germline V gene.